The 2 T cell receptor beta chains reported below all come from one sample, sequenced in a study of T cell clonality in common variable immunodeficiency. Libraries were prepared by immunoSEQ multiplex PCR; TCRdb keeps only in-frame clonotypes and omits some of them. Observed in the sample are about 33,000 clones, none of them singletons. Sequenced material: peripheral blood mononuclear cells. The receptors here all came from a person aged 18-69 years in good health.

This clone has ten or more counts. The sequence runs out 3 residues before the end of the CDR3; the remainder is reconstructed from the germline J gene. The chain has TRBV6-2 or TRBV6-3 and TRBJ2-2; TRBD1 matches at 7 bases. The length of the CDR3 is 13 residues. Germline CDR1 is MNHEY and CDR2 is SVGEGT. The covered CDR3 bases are TGTGCCAGCAGTGGGACAGATTCTTCACCG. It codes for CASSGTDSSP. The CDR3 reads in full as CASSGTDSSPLFF.

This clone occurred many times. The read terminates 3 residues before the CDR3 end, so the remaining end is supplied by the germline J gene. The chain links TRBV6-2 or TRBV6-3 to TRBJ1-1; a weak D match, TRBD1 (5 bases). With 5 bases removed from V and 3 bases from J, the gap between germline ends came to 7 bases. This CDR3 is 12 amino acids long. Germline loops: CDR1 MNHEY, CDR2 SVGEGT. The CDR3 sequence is CASSPGDTEAFF. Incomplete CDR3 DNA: TGTGCCAGCAGTCCGGGGGACACTGAA.